The rows below give T cell receptor beta chains drawn from one sample of a study of blood T cell repertoires in COVID-19. Data came from immunoSEQ multiplex PCR; TCRdb stores just in-frame clones and leaves some out. The table records about 37,000 clones, about 88% of them present only once. Material for sequencing was peripheral blood. Receptors originate from a man between 65 and 85 years old with acute or convalescent COVID-19. Both conserved end residues are part of each CDR3. D genes are given only for firm matches. Clone sizes are given selectively: once, few, many, or a class where the clone is expanded.

d_call,j_call,v_call,clone_size,cdr3_nt,cdr3_aa
NA,TRBJ2-6,TRBV21-1,NA,TGTGCCAGCACCCCTAAACGGGGTCTTCAAAAGGCTGGGGCCAACGTCCTGACTTTC,CASTPKRGLQKAGANVLTF
TRBD1,TRBJ1-5,TRBV28,NA,TGTGCCAGCAGGCAGACAGGGGCCAATCAGCCCCAGCATTTT,CASRQTGANQPQHF
TRBD1,TRBJ2-7,TRBV18,NA,TGTGCCAGCTCTCGGGACAGGGCAAGCTCCTACGAGCAGTACTTC,CASSRDRASSYEQYF
NA,TRBJ2-4,TRBV29-1,once,TGCAGCGTTGAATCAGGGGACATTCAGTACTTC,CSVESGDIQYF
TRBD2,TRBJ2-5,TRBV19,NA,TGTGCCAGTAGTCCCCTAACTAGCGGGGAGTCCCAGTACTTC,CASSPLTSGESQYF
NA,TRBJ1-6,TRBV19,NA,TGTGCCAGTGGGGGGAGCTCCTATAATTCACCCCTCCACTTT,CASGGSSYNSPLHF
TRBD1,TRBJ1-6,TRBV13,NA,TGTGCCAGCAGCCCCTTCGGACAGGGCAACTCACCCCTCCACTTT,CASSPFGQGNSPLHF
TRBD1,TRBJ2-5,TRBV6-5,NA,TGTGCCAGCAACAGGGGGTACCAAGAGACCCAGTACTTC,CASNRGYQETQYF
NA,TRBJ1-1,TRBV29-1,NA,TGCAGCGTTCTTGTTACACCCGAGGGAGCTTTCTTT,CSVLVTPEGAFF
NA,TRBJ2-6,TRBV29-1,NA,TGCAGCGTGGAGGGGTCTGGGGCCAACGTCCTGACTTTC,CSVEGSGANVLTF
NA,TRBJ2-3,TRBV7-9,NA,TGTGCCAGCAGCTTACCCCTCAGCACAGATACGCAGTATTTT,CASSLPLSTDTQYF
TRBD1,TRBJ2-2,TRBV5-1,NA,TGCGCCAGTTGGGACAGGCCGAACACCGGGGAGCTGTTTTTT,CASWDRPNTGELFF
TRBD1,TRBJ1-5,TRBV18,NA,TGTGCCAGCTCGTCATTACAGGGGGTCGATAATCAGCCCCAGCATTTT,CASSSLQGVDNQPQHF
NA,TRBJ1-1,TRBV7-9,NA,TGTGCCAGCAGCTTCCCAGGGTACCCTGAAGCTTTCTTT,CASSFPGYPEAFF
TRBD1,TRBJ2-7,TRBV5-1,once,TGCGCCAGCAGCTTGGTACAGGGACAGTCGGACGAGCAGTACTTC,CASSLVQGQSDEQYF
TRBD2,TRBJ2-7,TRBV4-1,few,TGCGCCAGCAGCCAAGGGGGAGGGAGGGCCTACGAGCAGTACTTC,CASSQGGGRAYEQYF
TRBD1,TRBJ1-5,TRBV27,NA,TGTGCCAGCAGTCACCTACCGACAGGGTCCCAGCATTTT,CASSHLPTGSQHF
TRBD2,TRBJ2-3,TRBV15,NA,TGTGCCATGAGCAGGGCGGGAGCGAGCACAGATACGCAGTATTTT,CAMSRAGASTDTQYF
NA,TRBJ2-1,TRBV7-9,NA,TGTGCCAGCAGCCCTCGGGGTAGCGGTTACAATGAGCAGTTCTTC,CASSPRGSGYNEQFF
NA,TRBJ2-7,TRBV6-5,NA,TGTGCCAGCAGCTCCTCGCCGGGGAGGTCCTACGAGCAGTACTTC,CASSSSPGRSYEQYF
NA,TRBJ1-2,TRBV19,NA,TGTGCCAGTAGCCGCCTCAGGGGAACCTATGGCTACACCTTC,CASSRLRGTYGYTF
TRBD2,TRBJ2-5,TRBV5-1,NA,TGCGCCAGCAGCCATAAGCGGGGGGAGTACCAAGAGACCCAGTACTTC,CASSHKRGEYQETQYF
NA,TRBJ2-7,TRBV4-2,NA,TGTGCCAGCAGCCTTGGGGCGGGGGCTTCCTACGAGCAGTACTTC,CASSLGAGASYEQYF
NA,TRBJ1-6,TRBV12-3/TRBV12-4,NA,TGTGCCAGCAGTTTATTGGGGAGGTCACCCCTCCACTTT,CASSLLGRSPLHF
NA,TRBJ1-6,TRBV6-6,NA,TGTGCCAGCAGTTACCGGAGCTCCTATAATTCACCCCTCCACTTT,CASSYRSSYNSPLHF
NA,TRBJ2-7,TRBV5-1,NA,TGCGCCAGCAGAAAGGCGGACGAGCAGTACTTC,CASRKADEQYF
NA,TRBJ1-6,TRBV19,NA,TGTGCCAGTAGCAGCGACAGCTCCTATAATTCACCCCTCCACTTT,CASSSDSSYNSPLHF
TRBD1,TRBJ2-6,TRBV5-1,NA,TGCGCCAGCAGTCTACCAGGGGGCGCTGGGGCCAACGTCCTGACTTTC,CASSLPGGAGANVLTF
NA,TRBJ2-5,TRBV7-2,NA,TGTGCCAGCAGCTTAGTGGCTAGCGCCGCGTACCAAGAGACCCAGTACTTC,CASSLVASAAYQETQYF
NA,TRBJ1-4,TRBV18,few,TGTGCCAGCTCACAAGGAGCAACTAATGAAAAACTGTTTTTT,CASSQGATNEKLFF
NA,TRBJ2-2,TRBV7-6,NA,TGTGCCAGCAGCTTAGATTTAGTGGGGGCCAACACCGGGGAGCTGTTTTTT,CASSLDLVGANTGELFF